These 27 T cell receptor beta chains originate from one sample sequenced in a study of T cells in Graves' hyperthyroidism and ophthalmopathy. TCR beta CDR3 regions were amplified from RNA. TCR CDR3 underwent first-round RT-PCR with the HTBI primer set. Via MiXCR, TCRdb re-called the multiplex PCR reads, giving one row per CDR3 protein. In the table there are roughly 800,000 distinct CDR3 sequences, over 35% of which are singletons. The sample consisted of blood. Receptor source: a man in his late teens or twenties with Graves' hyperthyroidism.

V gene TRBV29-1 combines with J gene TRBJ2-5; D ambiguous. Between the trimmed V and J ends, which lost 2 bases and 5 bases, there was a span of 9 bases. The CDR3 sequence is 12 residues long. CDR1 SQVTM and CDR2 ANQGSEA come from the germline V gene. The CDR3 is CSVEPNRETQYF. CDR3 bases: TGCAGCGTTGAACCTAATCGGGAGACCCAGTACTTC.

The rearrangement uses TRBV7-2 and TRBJ1-6, with a weak D call TRBD1 (6 bases). This CDR3 region has 18 residues. Germline V gives CDR1 SGHTA, CDR2 FQGNSA. V dropped 10 bases and J dropped 7 bases, with 29 bases sitting between them. CDR3 bases: TGTGCCACCTCGGGGGGGGGGCGAGAGACAGGCTCGAATTCACCCCTCCACTTT. Encoded protein: CATSGGGRETGSNSPLHF. Full variable domain (outside the CDR3, taken from reference TRBV7-2 and TRBJ1-6): GAGVSQSPSNKVTEKGKDVELRCDPISGHTALYWYRQSLGQGLEFLIYFQGNSAPDKSGLPSDRFSAERTGGSVSTLTIQRTQQEDSAVYLCATSGGGRETGSNSPLHFGNGTRLTVT.

This clonotype was detected a few times. The chain is built from TRBV20-1 and TRBJ1-6; unclear D gene. Trimming took 6 bases from V and 7 from J, leaving 19 bases between them. This CDR3 spans 15 amino acids. Germline V gene data show CDR1 as DFQATT and CDR2 as SNEGSKA (reference sequence). CDR3 sequence reads: CSARYPGQLNSPLHF. The CDR3 nucleotides are TGCAGTGCCCGCTACCCGGGCCAGCTAAATTCACCCCTCCACTTT.

This clonotype was seen more than once but under ten times. The rearrangement links TRBV6-5 to TRBJ1-5, with D hard to call. Germline values: CDR1 MNHEY, CDR2 SVGAGI. Deletions cut 1 base from V and 4 bases from J, with 8 bases between. This CDR3 spans 14 amino acids. The CDR3 region has the DNA TGTGCCAGCAGTTACTTGGGCCCTAATCAGCCCCAGCATTTT. This encodes CASSYLGPNQPQHF.

The V and J genes are TRBV19 and TRBJ1-5; TRBD1 matches 7 bases. CDR3 length: 14 residues. Per germline, CDR1 LNHDA and CDR2 SQIVND (reference sequence). The V segment lost 3 bases and the J segment 7 bases; nucleotides outside the gene matches: 6. Here the CDR3 DNA reads TGTGCCAGTAGTATGCAGAGGGGGCACCAGCCCCAGCATTTT. It yields the protein CASSMQRGHQPQHF.

In its sample, this clonotype was seen a few times. The chain combines TRBV7-2 with TRBJ2-7, with D maybe TRBD1 (5 bases). This CDR3 region has 14 residues. Trimming shortened V by 6 bases and J by 6 bases, and 18 bases separated the two germline ends. Germline assignment: CDR1 SGHTA and CDR2 FQGNSA. CDR3 coding DNA: TGTGCCAGCAGTCCTGACAGACGCGGAACCGAGCAGTACTTC. The encoded protein is CASSPDRRGTEQYF.

The sample holds many counts of this clonotype. The chain carries TRBV6-5 and TRBJ1-6; unclear D gene. The germline CDR1 and CDR2 sequences are MNHEY and SVGAGI. With 0 bases removed from V and 6 bases from J, the gap between germline ends came to 6 bases. The CDR3 extends over 14 amino acids. CDR3 bases: TGTGCCAGCAGTTACTCGAGACCTAATTCACCCCTCCACTTT. Its protein is CASSYSRPNSPLHF.

This clonotype occurred a few times. The junction and the germline gene differ at one end; a read error may be behind it. The chain combines TRBV7-7 with TRBJ2-5, with a tentative D call TRBD2 (6 bases). There are 16 residues in the CDR3. CDR1 and CDR2 from the germline V gene are SSHAT and FNYEAQ (reference sequence). CDR3 region: CASSLKEWGDQETQYF. CDR3 nucleotide sequence: TGTGCTAGCAGCTTAAAAGAGTGGGGGGACCAAGAGACCCAGTACTTC.

The V call is TRBV10-2, the J call TRBJ1-3; a possible D gene is TRBD1 (5 bases). The CDR3 consists of 17 residues. Between the trimmed V and J ends, which lost 3 bases and 0 bases, there was a span of 15 bases. Germline-derived CDR1 and CDR2 are WSHSY and SAAADI. CDR3: CASSEGDRVGSGNTIYF. CDR3 DNA sequence: TGCGCCAGCAGTGAAGGGGACCGGGTAGGCTCTGGAAACACCATATATTTT.

V gene TRBV7-3 combines with J gene TRBJ2-7, with D perhaps TRBD1 (6 bases). The V end lost 7 bases, the J end lost 3 bases, and 16 bases lay between the germline ends. Germline V gene data show CDR1 as SGHTA and CDR2 as FQGTGA. This CDR3 region has 14 residues. This CDR3 is CASTPSVRGYEQYF. DNA for the CDR3: TGTGCCAGCACCCCCAGTGTCAGGGGCTACGAGCAGTACTTC.

This clonotype was seen a handful of times. The rearrangement joins TRBV19 to TRBJ2-2; D call uncertain. Germline-derived CDR1 and CDR2 are LNHDA and SQIVND (reference sequence). CDR3 length: 15 residues. Trimming shortened V by 2 bases and J by 4 bases, and 11 bases separated the two germline ends. The CDR3 loop reads CASSISQLTTGELFF. The CDR3 DNA reads as TGTGCCAGTAGTATATCTCAACTTACCACCGGGGAGCTGTTTTTT.

This clonotype was observed at least ten times. The CDR3 is CASSEWGVTEAFF. The CDR3 nucleotides read TGCGCCAGCAGTGAGTGGGGTGTCACTGAAGCTTTCTTT. The chain couples TRBV10-2 to TRBJ1-1, with no clear D. Germline V gene lookup returns CDR1 WSHSY and CDR2 SAAADI. CDR3 length equals 13 residues. Trimming left V 1 base short and J 4 bases short, with 7 bases between.

This clonotype appeared many times. The V gene is TRBV29-1, the J gene TRBJ2-7; 9 nucleotides agree with TRBD1. Germline assignment: CDR1 SQVTM and CDR2 ANQGSEA. This CDR3 has 13 residues. V was pared by 7 bases and J by 1 base, with 5 bases of the junction left unmatched. The CDR3 region has the DNA TGCAGCGCTTCCGGGACAGGGTCCTACGAGCAGTACTTC. Its protein product is CSASGTGSYEQYF.

The chain carries TRBV5-1 and TRBJ1-4; D call uncertain. The CDR3 totals 14 residues. Germline CDR1 reads SGHRS; CDR2 reads YFSETQ. The V gene lost 3 bases and the J gene lost 1 base, with 7 bases spanning the gap. The CDR3 loop reads CASSSARTNEKLFF. The DNA of the CDR3 is TGCGCCAGCAGCTCGGCACGAACTAATGAAAAACTGTTTTTT.

This clonotype was detected many times. The gene calls are TRBV15 and TRBJ2-2; 9 bases are a match to TRBD2. The trim removed 5 bases at V and 4 bases at J, leaving 5 bases unmatched. CDR1 is LNHNV and CDR2 is YYDKDF in the germline V gene (reference sequence). The CDR3 is 15 amino acids. The CDR3 DNA follows: TGTGCCACCAGCGGCGGGAGGGCCGGCACCGGGGAGCTGTTTTTT. Amino acid sequence: CATSGGRAGTGELFF.

This clonotype was seen at least ten times. The V and J genes are TRBV7-9 and TRBJ2-5; tentative D call: TRBD1 (5 bases). Trimming took 2 bases from V and 2 from J, leaving 12 bases between them. CDR1 is SEHNR and CDR2 is FQNEAQ in the germline V gene (reference sequence). This CDR3 is 15 amino acids long. The CDR3 bases are TGTGCCAGCAGCTTATATTCGAGACAGCAAGAGACCCAGTACTTC. It yields the protein CASSLYSRQQETQYF.

This clonotype was observed at least ten times. The V call is TRBV12-3 or TRBV12-4, the J call TRBJ1-2, with D tentatively TRBD1 (5 bases). This CDR3 has 13 residues. The V and J ends lost 1 base and 8 bases respectively, with 11 bases between them. CDR3: CASSLGGGTGYTF. The CDR3 region has the DNA TGTGCCAGCAGTTTAGGCGGGGGAACAGGCTACACCTTC.

This clonotype was seen ten or more times. The CDR3 loop reads CSARDPQFEAFF. CDR3 nucleotides: TGCAGTGCTAGAGACCCTCAGTTTGAAGCTTTCTTT. V usage is TRBV20-1 and J usage is TRBJ1-1; D unclear. The germline V gene has CDR1 DFQATT and CDR2 SNEGSKA (reference sequence). The CDR3 length is 12 residues. The ends were cut back, 0 bases at V and 7 bases at J, with 9 bases in the middle.

The chain is built from TRBV19 and TRBJ2-7; 7 bases line up with TRBD1. Looked up from germline, CDR1 is LNHDA and CDR2 is SQIVND (reference sequence). This CDR3 is built from 15 residues. Trimming removed 6 bases from V and 5 bases from J; junction bases left unmatched: 13. The DNA of the CDR3 is TGTGCCAGTAGCGCGATCGGGACAGAAGTTAACGAGCAGTACTTC. This sequence encodes CASSAIGTEVNEQYF.

The chain recombines TRBV14 with TRBJ1-4, with TRBD1 identical over 7 bases. Losses at the gene ends were 5 bases for V and 7 bases for J; bases not matched to a gene: 10. This CDR3 has 15 amino acids. Germline V CDR1 and CDR2: SGHDN, FVKESK. CDR3 nucleotides: TGTGCCAGCAGCTCGGGACAGTTGGGAGGTGAAAAACTGTTTTTT. Residues: CASSSGQLGGEKLFF.

The genes are TRBV5-1 and TRBJ2-2, with no clear D. V was trimmed by 0 bases and J by 2 bases, leaving 8 bases between them. The CDR3 loop spans 15 amino acids. Per the germline V gene, CDR1 is SGHRS and CDR2 is YFSETQ. The CDR3 DNA reads as TGCGCCAGCAGCTTGGCTGTGAGAAACACCGGGGAGCTGTTTTTT. Residues: CASSLAVRNTGELFF.

This clonotype is a singleton in its sample. The chain is built from TRBV7-9 and TRBJ1-1, with TRBD1 matching 7 bases. This CDR3 contains 16 residues. Unmatched junction bases numbered 10, after V lost 6 bases and J lost 0 bases. CDR1 and CDR2 from the germline V gene are SEHNR and FQNEAQ (reference sequence). CDR3 region: CASRRGTARMNTEAFF. In nucleotides, the CDR3 is TGTGCCAGCAGAAGGGGGACAGCTAGAATGAACACTGAAGCTTTCTTT. Using reference TRBV7-9 and TRBJ1-1 for the parts outside the CDR3, the full variable domain is DTGVSQNPRHKITKRGQNVTFRCDPISEHNRLYWYRQTLGQGPEFLTYFQNEAQLEKSRLLSDRFSAERPKGSFSTLEIQRTEQGDSAMYLCASRRGTARMNTEAFFGQGTRLTVV.

This clonotype was seen once. The chain recombines TRBV15 with TRBJ2-5, with 8 bases that match TRBD2. The CDR3 contains 15 residues. Germline CDR1 and CDR2: LNHNV and YYDKDF (reference sequence). With 11 bases clipped from V and 5 bases from J, the junction kept 16 bases outside the gene matches. The CDR3 spells CAPTLTSAWGETQYF. Here the CDR3 DNA reads TGTGCCCCGACCTTGACTAGCGCCTGGGGGGAGACCCAGTACTTC.

The chain is built from TRBV12-3 or TRBV12-4 and TRBJ1-1; tentatively, D is TRBD1 (5 bases). The CDR3 is made up of 12 amino acids. Trimming cost V 4 bases and J 11 bases, with 14 bases left between them. CDR3 nucleotide sequence: TGTGCCAGCAGTTGGGGCCAGGCGCGGGCTTTCTTT. Its protein is CASSWGQARAFF.

This clonotype was detected many times. The chain is built from TRBV7-9 and TRBJ1-2; maybe TRBD1 (6 bases). CDR1 is SEHNR, CDR2 FQNEAQ, per germline (reference sequence). Trimming took off 5 bases at V and 2 bases at J, with 9 bases between the two ends. The CDR3 consists of 13 residues. The CDR3 DNA reads TGTGCCAGCAGCACCGGACAGAACTATGGCTACACCTTC. Translation: CASSTGQNYGYTF.

The V and J genes are TRBV15 and TRBJ1-6; tentative D call: TRBD1 (5 bases). V lost 1 base and J 10 bases, leaving 14 bases between the germline ends. The CDR3 length is 15 residues. From germline, CDR1 is LNHNV and CDR2 YYDKDF (reference sequence). CDR3 residues: CATSRGLGERSPLHF. The CDR3 bases are TGTGCCACCAGCAGAGGGTTGGGGGAACGGTCACCCCTCCACTTT.

The chain carries TRBV6-1 and TRBJ1-2, with D possibly TRBD1 on 6 matching bases. The V end was cut by 7 bases, the J end by 5 bases, with 20 bases between. The length of the CDR3 is 15 residues. Germline CDR1 and CDR2: MNHNS and SASEGT. CDR3 protein: CASKEGQATGYGYTF. CDR3 DNA sequence: TGTGCCAGCAAGGAGGGGCAGGCCACAGGGTATGGCTACACCTTC.